A single sample gave rise to the 5 T cell receptor beta chains below, sequenced in a study of immune cell composition in non-small cell lung cancer. Measured with immunoSEQ multiplex PCR; TCRdb has only the in-frame clones, and not every one. The sample has thousands of clones; 74% are singletons. The sample taken for sequencing was lung tumor tissue. Receptors originate from a human donor with non-small cell lung cancer.

The rearrangement joins TRBV6-5 to TRBJ2-1; a weak D match, TRBD2 (5 bases). The CDR3 is 15 residues long. In germline, CDR1 is MNHEY, CDR2 SVGAGI. Trimming shortened V by 6 bases and J by 7 bases, and 19 bases separated the two germline ends. The CDR3 region is CASSSHPDSGNEQFF. In nucleotides, the CDR3 is TGTGCCAGCAGCTCCCACCCGGACTCTGGGAATGAGCAGTTCTTC.

The chain has TRBV7-2 and TRBJ2-3, with TRBD2 matching 12 bases. Germline V lookup: CDR1 SGHTA, CDR2 FQGNSA. This CDR3 region has 15 residues. After removal of 5 bases from V and 6 bases from J, the junction contained 6 bases not matched to a gene. CDR3 sequence (DNA): TGTGCCAGCAGCCCGACTAGCGGGAGAGTGGATACGCAGTATTTT. This gives the protein CASSPTSGRVDTQYF.

V is TRBV7-9 and J is TRBJ1-2; D uncertain. The CDR3 is 15 amino acids. CDR1 and CDR2 (germline): SEHNR, FQNEAQ (reference sequence). The V gene lost 5 bases and the J gene lost 4 bases, with 17 bases spanning the gap. The CDR3 region has the DNA TGTGCCAGCAGCGCCGTGGGGAGGGCAAGCTATGGCTACACCTTC. This sequence encodes CASSAVGRASYGYTF.

V is TRBV7-8 and J is TRBJ1-5; D gene unclear. The ends were cut back, 1 base at V and 1 base at J, with 11 bases in the middle. Germline CDR1 and CDR2: SGHVS and FQNEAQ. The CDR3 length is 16 residues. DNA of the CDR3: TGTGCCAGCAGCTTAGAGCGGTTAGAGAGCAATCAGCCCCAGCATTTT. Its protein is CASSLERLESNQPQHF. The full variable domain, its missing parts supplied by reference TRBV7-8 and TRBJ1-5, is GAGVSQSPRYKVAKRGQDVALRCDPISGHVSLFWYQQALGQGPEFLTYFQNEAQLDKSGLPSDRFFAERPEGSVSTLKIQRTQQEDSAVYLCASSLERLESNQPQHFGDGTRLSIL.

The chain carries TRBV29-1 and TRBJ1-1; D is ambiguous. Germline V gene data show CDR1 as SQVTM and CDR2 as ANQGSEA. V lost 4 bases and J 1 base, leaving 10 bases between the germline ends. This CDR3 has 13 amino acids. CDR3 nucleotides: TGCAGCGTTGTTTCGGGTGCGAACACTGAAGCTTTCTTT. Translation gives CSVVSGANTEAFF.